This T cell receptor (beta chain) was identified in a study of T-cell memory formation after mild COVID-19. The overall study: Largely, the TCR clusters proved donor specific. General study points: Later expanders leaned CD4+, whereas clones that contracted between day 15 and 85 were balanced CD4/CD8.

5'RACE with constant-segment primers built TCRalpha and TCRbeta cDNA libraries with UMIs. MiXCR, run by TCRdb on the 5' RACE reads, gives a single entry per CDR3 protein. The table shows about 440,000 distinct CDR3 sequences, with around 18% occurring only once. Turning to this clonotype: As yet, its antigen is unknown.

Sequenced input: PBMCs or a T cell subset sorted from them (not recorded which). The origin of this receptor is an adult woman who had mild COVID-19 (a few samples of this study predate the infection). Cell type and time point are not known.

The DNA of the CDR3 is TGCAGCGTTGAAGATTTCGACAGCACAGATACGCAGTATTTT. It translates to CSVEDFDSTDTQYF. The V call is TRBV29-1, the J call TRBJ2-3; D remains unclear. The germline V gene has CDR1 SQVTM and CDR2 ANQGSEA. This CDR3 is built from 14 residues. Trimming stripped 0 bases from V and 0 bases from J, with 7 bases between.